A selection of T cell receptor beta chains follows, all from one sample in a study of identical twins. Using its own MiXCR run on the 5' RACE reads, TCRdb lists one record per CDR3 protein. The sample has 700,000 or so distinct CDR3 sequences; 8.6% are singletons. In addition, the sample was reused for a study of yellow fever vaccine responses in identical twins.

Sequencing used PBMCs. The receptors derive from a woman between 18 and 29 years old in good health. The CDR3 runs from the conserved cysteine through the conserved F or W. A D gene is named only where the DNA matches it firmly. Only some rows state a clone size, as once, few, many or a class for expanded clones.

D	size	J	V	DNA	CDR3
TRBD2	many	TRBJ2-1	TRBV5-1	TGCGCCAGCAGCTCGACGACTAGCGGATACAATGAGCAGTTCTTC	CASSSTTSGYNEQFF
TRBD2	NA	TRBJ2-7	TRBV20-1	TGCAGTGCTCGGGTGGAGCGGGATTCCTACGAGCAGTACTTC	CSARVERDSYEQYF
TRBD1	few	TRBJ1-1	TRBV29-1	TGCAGCGTTGTACACAGGGGAAACACTGAAGCTTTCTTT	CSVVHRGNTEAFF
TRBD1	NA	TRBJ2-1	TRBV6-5	TGTGCCAGCAGTTTAAGCCGGGACAGTCACTACAATGAGCAGTTCTTC	CASSLSRDSHYNEQFF
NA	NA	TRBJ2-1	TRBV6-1	TGTGCCAGCAGCCCACGACAAGGGGTCAATGAGCAGTTCTTC	CASSPRQGVNEQFF
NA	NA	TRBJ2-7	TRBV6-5	TGTGCCAGCAGTTATTCGAGGGTGAACTACGAGCAGTACTTC	CASSYSRVNYEQYF
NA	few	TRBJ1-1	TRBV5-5	TGTGCCAGCAAGGAGGCGGGGACTGAAGCTTTCTTT	CASKEAGTEAFF
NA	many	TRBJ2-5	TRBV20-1	TGCAGTGCTAGAGATCATGAGGCGGACCAAGAGACCCAGTACTTC	CSARDHEADQETQYF
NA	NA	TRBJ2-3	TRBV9	TGTGCCAGCAGCGGAGGGAATCCAGATACGCAGTATTTT	CASSGGNPDTQYF
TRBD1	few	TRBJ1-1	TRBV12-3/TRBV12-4	TGTGCCAGCAGTTTGACAGGGGCGAGGAACACTGAAGCTTTCTTT	CASSLTGARNTEAFF
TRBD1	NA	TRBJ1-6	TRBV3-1	TGTGCCAGCAGTCGGGACAGCGTTGATAATTCACCCCTCCACTTT	CASSRDSVDNSPLHF
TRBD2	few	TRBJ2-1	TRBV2	TGTGCCAGCAGCTCCAGCGGGAGGATCTACAATGAGCAGTTCTTC	CASSSSGRIYNEQFF
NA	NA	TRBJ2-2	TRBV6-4	TGTGCCAGCAGTGACAGTCTGCTCACCGGGGAGCTGTTTTTT	CASSDSLLTGELFF
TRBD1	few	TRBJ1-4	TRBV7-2	TGTGCCAGCAGCCGTACAGGGGGCGCGGAAAAACTGTTTTTT	CASSRTGGAEKLFF
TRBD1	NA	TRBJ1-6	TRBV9	TGTGCCAGCAGCCCACGACAGGGGGCTGGTTCACCCCTCCACTTT	CASSPRQGAGSPLHF
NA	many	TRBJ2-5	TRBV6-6	TGTGCCAGCAGTTACCGAAGCCAAGAGACCCAGTACTTC	CASSYRSQETQYF
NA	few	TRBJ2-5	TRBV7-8	TGTGCCAGCAGCACCCGGGGCTTCGAGACCCAGTACTTC	CASSTRGFETQYF
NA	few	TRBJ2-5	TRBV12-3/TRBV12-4	TGTGCCAGCAGGAGGGAGGGGGCAGAGACCCAGTACTTC	CASRREGAETQYF
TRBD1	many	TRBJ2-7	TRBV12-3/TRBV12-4	TGTGCCAGCTGGACAGGGGCTTACGAGCAGTACTTC	CASWTGAYEQYF
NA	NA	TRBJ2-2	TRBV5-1	TGCGCCAGCAGCCCGGGACGGAGTAACACCGGGGAGCTGTTTTTT	CASSPGRSNTGELFF
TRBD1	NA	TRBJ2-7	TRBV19	TGTGCCAGTAGCAAGACCGGGACAGGGGGCCACGAGCAGTACTTC	CASSKTGTGGHEQYF
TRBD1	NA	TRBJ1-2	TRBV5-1	TGCGCCAGCAGCTTGGGACAGGGAGCCTATGGCTACACCTTC	CASSLGQGAYGYTF
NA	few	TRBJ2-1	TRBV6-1	TGTGCCAGCACATTAACAGGACAGCCTCACAATGAGCAGTTCTTC	CASTLTGQPHNEQFF
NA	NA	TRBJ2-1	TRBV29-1	TGCAGCGTTGACCGGGACAACCACAATGAGCAGTTCTTC	CSVDRDNHNEQFF
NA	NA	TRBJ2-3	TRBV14	TGTGCCAGCAGCCAAGATCTAGAACAAGCCACGAGGCGAGATACGCAGTATTTT	CASSQDLEQATRRDTQYF
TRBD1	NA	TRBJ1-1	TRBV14	TGTGCCAGCAGCCAATACCGACAGGGAAGGACTGAAGCTTTCTTT	CASSQYRQGRTEAFF
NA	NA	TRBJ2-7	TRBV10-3	TGTGCCATCAGTGAGTCGATGGCAGAAACCTACGAGCAGTACTTC	CAISESMAETYEQYF
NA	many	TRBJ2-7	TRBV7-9	TGTGCCAGCAGCCTAGCTAACTCCTACGAGCAGTACTTC	CASSLANSYEQYF
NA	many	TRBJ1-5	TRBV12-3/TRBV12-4	TGTGCCAGCAGTTTATCGGGGACCGAGAGGAAACCCCAGCATTTT	CASSLSGTERKPQHF
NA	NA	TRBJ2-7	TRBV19	TGTGCCAGTGGGGTGACAGCCGAATACGAGCAGTACTTC	CASGVTAEYEQYF
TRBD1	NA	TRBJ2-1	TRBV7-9	TGTGCCAGCAGCAGAATGCAGGGGGCGCTGGATAATGAGCAGTTCTTC	CASSRMQGALDNEQFF
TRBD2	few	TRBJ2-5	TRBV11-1	TGTGCCAGCAGCTTAGCCCTAGGTTCTAGCGGAACCCAAGAGACCCAGTACTTC	CASSLALGSSGTQETQYF
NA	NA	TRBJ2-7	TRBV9	TGTGCCAGCAGCGTAGGGGTGGGAGGCTCCTACGAGCAGTACTTC	CASSVGVGGSYEQYF
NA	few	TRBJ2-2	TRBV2	TGTGCCAGCAGTGAGTTGGGAGAGACCGGGGAGCTGTTTTTT	CASSELGETGELFF
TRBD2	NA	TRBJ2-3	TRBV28	TGTGCCAGCAGTTCCCAAGCGGGGGGGTTTACAGATACGCAGTATTTT	CASSSQAGGFTDTQYF
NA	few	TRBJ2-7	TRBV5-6	TGTGCCAGCAGCTTGGTTGCACGAACCTACGAGCAGTACTTC	CASSLVARTYEQYF
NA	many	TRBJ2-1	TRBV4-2	TGTGCCAGCAGCCAAGATATTACCCTAGAAGGGAATGAGCAGTTCTTC	CASSQDITLEGNEQFF
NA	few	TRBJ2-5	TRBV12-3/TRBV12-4	TGTGCCAGCAGTCGGGATAGCGGCCCGGAGACCCAGTACTTC	CASSRDSGPETQYF
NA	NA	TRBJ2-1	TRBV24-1	TGTGCCACCAGTAGATCCGCGACAGGCGATGAGCAGTTCTTC	CATSRSATGDEQFF
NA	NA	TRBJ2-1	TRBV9	TGTGCCAGCAGCGTAGAAGGAGGAAATGAGCAGTTCTTC	CASSVEGGNEQFF
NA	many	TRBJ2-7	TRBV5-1	TGCGCCAGCAGCTTAAAGGGGGTCCACGAGCAGTACTTC	CASSLKGVHEQYF
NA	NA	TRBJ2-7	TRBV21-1	TGTGCCAGCAGCTTTGCCGGCAGCGGGAGGGCCCGAAGCTCCTACGAGCAGTACTTC	CASSFAGSGRARSSYEQYF
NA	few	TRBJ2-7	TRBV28	TGTGCCAGCGGTCTCACCTACTACGAGCAGTACTTC	CASGLTYYEQYF
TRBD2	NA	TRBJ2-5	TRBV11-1	TGTGCCAGCAGCTCCGGACTAGCGGGTTTCAAGGAGACCCAGTACTTC	CASSSGLAGFKETQYF
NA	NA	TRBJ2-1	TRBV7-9	TGTGCCAGCAGCTTAGGGGGATTCAATAGGAATGAGCAGTTCTTC	CASSLGGFNRNEQFF
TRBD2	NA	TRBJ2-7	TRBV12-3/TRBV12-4	TGTGCCAGCTGGGAGGGGCAGGGTGATGCCTACGAGCAGTACTTC	CASWEGQGDAYEQYF
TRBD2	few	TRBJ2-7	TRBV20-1	TGCAGTCCTCGACTAGCGAGCAGCTCCTACGAGCAGTACTTC	CSPRLASSSYEQYF
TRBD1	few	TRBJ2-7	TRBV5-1	TGCGCCAGCAGCGTCGACAGGGGGCCTCCCTACGAGCAGTACTTC	CASSVDRGPPYEQYF
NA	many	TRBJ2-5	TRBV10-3	TGTGCCATCAGTGAACGGGGGATTCAAGAGACCCAGTACTTC	CAISERGIQETQYF
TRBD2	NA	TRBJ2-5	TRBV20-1	TGCAGTGCTAGAGATCTTGTCCTAGCGGGAGTTCGTGAAGAGACCCAGTACTTC	CSARDLVLAGVREETQYF
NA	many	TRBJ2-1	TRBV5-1	TGCGCCAGCAGCTTGGGTGGGCGAAGCTCCTACAATGAGCAGTTCTTC	CASSLGGRSSYNEQFF